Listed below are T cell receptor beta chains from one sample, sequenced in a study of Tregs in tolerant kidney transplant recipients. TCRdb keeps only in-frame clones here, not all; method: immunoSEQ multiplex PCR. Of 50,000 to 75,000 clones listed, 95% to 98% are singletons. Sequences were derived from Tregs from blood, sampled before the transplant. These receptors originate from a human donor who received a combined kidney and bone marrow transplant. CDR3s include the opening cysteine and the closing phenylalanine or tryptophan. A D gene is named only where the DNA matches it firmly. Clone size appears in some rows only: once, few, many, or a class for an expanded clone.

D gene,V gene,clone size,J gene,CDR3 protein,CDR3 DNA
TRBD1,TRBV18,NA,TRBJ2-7,CASSPGDRAYYEQYF,TGTGCCAGCTCACCTGGGGACAGGGCCTACTACGAGCAGTACTTC
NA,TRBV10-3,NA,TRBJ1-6,CATGGFSYNSPLHF,TGTGCCACCGGAGGGTTCTCCTATAATTCACCCCTCCACTTT
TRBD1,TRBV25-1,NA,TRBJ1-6,CASSTGQLYNSPLHF,TGTGCCAGCAGTACGGGACAGCTATATAATTCACCCCTCCACTTT
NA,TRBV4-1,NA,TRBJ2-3,CASSQGRGGQQYF,TGCGCCAGCAGCCAAGGACGCGGAGGGCAGCAGTATTTT
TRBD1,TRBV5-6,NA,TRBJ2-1,CASTRDRNNEQFF,TGTGCCAGCACTCGGGACAGAAACAATGAGCAGTTCTTC
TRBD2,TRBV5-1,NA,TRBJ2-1,CASSPGLANNEQFF,TGCGCCAGCAGCCCGGGACTAGCGAACAATGAGCAGTTCTTC
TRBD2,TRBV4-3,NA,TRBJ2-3,CASSQEGLAGDTQYF,TGCGCCAGCAGCCAAGAGGGACTAGCGGGAGATACGCAGTATTTT
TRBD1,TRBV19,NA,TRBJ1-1,CATGQGWGSGGTEAFF,TGTGCCACGGGACAGGGTTGGGGCTCTGGAGGAACTGAAGCTTTCTTT
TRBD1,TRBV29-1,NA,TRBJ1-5,CSAALTGGGNQPQHF,TGCAGCGCTGCCTTGACAGGGGGCGGCAATCAGCCCCAGCATTTT
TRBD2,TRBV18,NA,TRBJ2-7,CASSPRVSSGVYEQYF,TGTGCCAGCTCACCACGGGTGTCTAGCGGTGTCTACGAGCAGTACTTC
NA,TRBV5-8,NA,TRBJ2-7,CASSLVLGGEQYF,TGTGCCAGCAGCTTGGTGTTAGGGGGCGAGCAGTACTTC
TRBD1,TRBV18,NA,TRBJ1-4,CASSPPDREGEKLFF,TGTGCCAGCTCACCACCGGACAGGGAGGGAGAAAAACTGTTTTTT
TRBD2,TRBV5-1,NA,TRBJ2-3,CASSLARSSGRSDTQYF,TGCGCCAGCAGCTTGGCCAGGTCTAGCGGGAGATCAGATACGCAGTATTTT
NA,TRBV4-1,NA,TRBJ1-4,CASSRQSLGEKLFF,TGCGCCAGCAGCCGACAGAGCCTGGGGGAAAAACTGTTTTTT
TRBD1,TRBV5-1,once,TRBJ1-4,CASSIGTGTNEKLFF,TGCGCCAGCAGCATCGGGACAGGAACTAATGAAAAACTGTTTTTT
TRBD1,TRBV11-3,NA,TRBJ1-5,CASSTSGDRGSNQPQHF,TGTGCCAGCAGCACTTCAGGGGACAGGGGTAGCAATCAGCCCCAGCATTTT
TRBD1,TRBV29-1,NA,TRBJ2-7,CSVEAGTAYEQYF,TGCAGCGTTGAAGCCGGGACAGCCTACGAGCAGTACTTC
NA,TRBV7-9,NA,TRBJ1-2,CASSLVPTAPNYGYTF,TGTGCCAGCAGCTTAGTTCCGACAGCCCCCAACTATGGCTACACCTTC
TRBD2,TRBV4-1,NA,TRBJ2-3,CASSQDLIRASGRFVDTQYF,TGCGCCAGCAGCCAAGATCTCATTAGGGCTAGCGGGAGATTCGTAGATACGCAGTATTTT
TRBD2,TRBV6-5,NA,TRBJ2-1,CASSYSTSGGYNEQFF,TGTGCCAGCAGTTACAGTACTAGCGGGGGCTACAATGAGCAGTTCTTC
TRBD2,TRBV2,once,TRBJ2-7,CASSVQREGSEQYF,TGTGCCAGCAGTGTCCAGCGGGAGGGTAGCGAGCAGTACTTC
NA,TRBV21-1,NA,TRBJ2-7,CASSKWDRGHEQYF,TGTGCCAGCAGCAAATGGGACAGGGGCCACGAGCAGTACTTC
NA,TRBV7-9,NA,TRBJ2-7,CASSSRLGIYEQYF,TGTGCCAGCAGCTCCCGACTCGGGATCTACGAGCAGTACTTC
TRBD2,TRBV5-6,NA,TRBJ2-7,CASSLWGTSLEQYF,TGTGCCAGCAGCTTGTGGGGGACTAGTTTAGAGCAGTACTTC
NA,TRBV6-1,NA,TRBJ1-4,CASTWGEKLFF,TGTGCCAGCACCTGGGGCGAAAAACTGTTTTTT
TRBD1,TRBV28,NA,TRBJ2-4,CASSLGTGIIIQYF,TGTGCCAGCAGTTTAGGGACAGGGATTATCATTCAGTACTTC
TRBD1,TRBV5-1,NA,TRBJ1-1,CASSLHRGPRGMNTEAFF,TGCGCCAGCAGCTTGCACAGGGGGCCAAGGGGTATGAACACTGAAGCTTTCTTT
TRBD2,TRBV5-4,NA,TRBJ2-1,CASSQTSGRRGEQFF,TGTGCCAGCAGCCAGACTAGCGGGAGGCGAGGTGAGCAGTTCTTC
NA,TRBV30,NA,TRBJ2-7,CAWEENRVSEQYF,TGTGCCTGGGAGGAAAATAGAGTTTCCGAGCAGTACTTC
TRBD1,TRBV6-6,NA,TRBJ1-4,CASSYRGRGEKLFF,TGTGCCAGCAGTTACAGGGGGCGAGGGGAAAAACTGTTTTTT
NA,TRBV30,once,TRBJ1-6,CAWSVLEKPLHF,TGTGCCTGGAGTGTACTGGAGAAACCCCTCCACTTT
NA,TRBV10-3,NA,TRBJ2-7,CAIKTSSYEQYF,TGTGCCATCAAGACTAGCTCCTACGAGCAGTACTTC
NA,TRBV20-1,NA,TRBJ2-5,CSASLGETQYF,TGCAGTGCTAGCCTCGGAGAGACCCAGTACTTC
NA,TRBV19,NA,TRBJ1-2,CASSIGGAGNYGYTF,TGTGCCAGTAGTATAGGTGGTGCGGGTAACTATGGCTACACCTTC
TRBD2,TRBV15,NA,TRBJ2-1,CATGLARTFLPDNEQFF,TGTGCCACCGGACTAGCGAGGACCTTTCTACCGGACAATGAGCAGTTCTTC
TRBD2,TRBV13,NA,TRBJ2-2,CASSGRLAGFLTGELFF,TGTGCCAGCAGCGGAAGACTAGCGGGGTTTCTCACCGGGGAGCTGTTTTTT
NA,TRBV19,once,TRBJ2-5,CASSIQGWETQYF,TGTGCCAGTAGTATACAGGGATGGGAGACCCAGTACTTC
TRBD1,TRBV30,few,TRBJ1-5,CAWRRTGSNQPQHF,TGTGCCTGGAGGCGGACAGGGAGCAATCAGCCCCAGCATTTT
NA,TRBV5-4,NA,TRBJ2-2,CASRRGSNTGELFF,TGTGCCAGCAGAAGAGGTTCGAACACCGGGGAGCTGTTTTTT
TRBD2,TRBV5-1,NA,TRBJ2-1,CASSLSLTSGIRGSSYNEQFF,TGCGCCAGCAGCTTGAGTTTGACTAGCGGGATTCGAGGGTCCTCCTACAATGAGCAGTTCTTC
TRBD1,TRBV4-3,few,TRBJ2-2,CASSPWDRGYGGELFF,TGCGCCAGCAGCCCCTGGGACAGGGGGTATGGCGGGGAGCTGTTTTTT
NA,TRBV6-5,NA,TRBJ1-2,CASSYSLDNYGYTF,TGTGCCAGCAGTTACTCTTTAGATAACTATGGCTACACCTTC
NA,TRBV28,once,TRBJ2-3,CASTGVYTDTQYF,TGTGCCAGCACGGGGGTATACACAGATACGCAGTATTTT
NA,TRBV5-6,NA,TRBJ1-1,CASSLVGHNTEAFF,TGTGCCAGCAGCTTGGTGGGACACAACACTGAAGCTTTCTTT
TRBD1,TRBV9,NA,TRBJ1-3,CASSVSTGDFGNTIYF,TGTGCCAGCAGCGTTTCGACAGGGGATTTTGGAAACACCATATATTTT
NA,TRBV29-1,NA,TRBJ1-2,CSVGRAYGYTF,TGCAGCGTTGGCAGGGCCTATGGCTACACCTTC
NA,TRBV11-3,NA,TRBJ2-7,CASGGLLSYEQYF,TGTGCCAGCGGGGGGTTGTTATCCTACGAGCAGTACTTC
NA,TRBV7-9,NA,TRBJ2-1,CASSLGAGSYNEQFF,TGTGCCAGCAGCTTAGGGGCGGGGTCCTACAATGAGCAGTTCTTC